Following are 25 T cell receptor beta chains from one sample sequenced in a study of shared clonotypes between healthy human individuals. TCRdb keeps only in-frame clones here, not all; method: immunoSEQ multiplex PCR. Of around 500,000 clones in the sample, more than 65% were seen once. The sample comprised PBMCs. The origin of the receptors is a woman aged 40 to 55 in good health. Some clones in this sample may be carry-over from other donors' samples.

The CDR3 coding sequence is TGTGCCAGCAGCGTTAGTCCTAACCCCAATGAGCAGTTCTTC. Its protein is CASSVSPNPNEQFF. V is TRBV5-6 and J is TRBJ2-1; D unclear. The CDR3 consists of 14 residues. The V gene lost 4 bases and the J gene lost 6 bases, with 14 bases spanning the gap. Germline CDR1 and CDR2: SGHDT and YYEEEE.

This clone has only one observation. The CDR3 DNA reads as TGCGCCAGCAGCGAACCGCTATCAGGGCGCGAGCAGTACTTC. It yields the protein CASSEPLSGREQYF. The chain combines TRBV5-1 with TRBJ2-7; possibly TRBD1 for D (5 bases). The CDR3 is 14 residues long. Germline CDR1 is SGHRS and CDR2 is YFSETQ. Trimming left V 4 bases short and J 6 bases short, with 17 bases between.

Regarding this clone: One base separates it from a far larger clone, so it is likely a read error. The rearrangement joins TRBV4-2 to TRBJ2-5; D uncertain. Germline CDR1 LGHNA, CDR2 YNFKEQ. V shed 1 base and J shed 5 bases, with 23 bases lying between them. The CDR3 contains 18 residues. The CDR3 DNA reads TGTGCCAGCAGCCAAGGGAGTTTGGCGGCTTCCCGCGTGGAGACCCAGTACTTC. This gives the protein CASSQGSLAASRVETQYF.

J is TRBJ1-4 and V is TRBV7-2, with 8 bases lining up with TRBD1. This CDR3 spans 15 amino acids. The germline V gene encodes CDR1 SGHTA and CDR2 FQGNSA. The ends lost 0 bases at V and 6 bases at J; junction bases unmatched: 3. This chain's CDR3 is CASSLAQTGDEKLFF. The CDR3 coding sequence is TGTGCCAGCAGCTTAGCGCAGACAGGGGATGAAAAACTGTTTTTT. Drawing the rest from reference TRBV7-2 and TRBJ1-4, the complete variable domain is GAGVSQSPSNKVTEKGKDVELRCDPISGHTALYWYRQSLGQGLEFLIYFQGNSAPDKSGLPSDRFSAERTGGSVSTLTIQRTQQEDSAVYLCASSLAQTGDEKLFFGSGTQLSVL.

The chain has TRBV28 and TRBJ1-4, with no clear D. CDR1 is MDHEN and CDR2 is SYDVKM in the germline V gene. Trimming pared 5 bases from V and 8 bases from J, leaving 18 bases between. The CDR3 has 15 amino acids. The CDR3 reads CASSPAEYFDEKLFF. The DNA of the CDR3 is TGTGCCAGCAGTCCCGCAGAGTATTTCGACGAAAAACTGTTTTTT.

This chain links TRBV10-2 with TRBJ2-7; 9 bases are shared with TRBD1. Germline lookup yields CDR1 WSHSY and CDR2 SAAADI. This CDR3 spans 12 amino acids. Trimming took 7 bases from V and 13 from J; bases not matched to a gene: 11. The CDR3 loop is CASKDRGGWEYF. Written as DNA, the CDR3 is TGCGCCAGCAAGGACAGGGGAGGTTGGGAATACTTC.

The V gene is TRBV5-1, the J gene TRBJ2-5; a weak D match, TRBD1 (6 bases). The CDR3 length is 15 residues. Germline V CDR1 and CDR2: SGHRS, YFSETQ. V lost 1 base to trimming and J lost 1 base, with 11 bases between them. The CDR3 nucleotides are TGCGCCAGCAGCTTGAACAGGGTCGGCCAAGAGACCCAGTACTTC. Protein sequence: CASSLNRVGQETQYF.

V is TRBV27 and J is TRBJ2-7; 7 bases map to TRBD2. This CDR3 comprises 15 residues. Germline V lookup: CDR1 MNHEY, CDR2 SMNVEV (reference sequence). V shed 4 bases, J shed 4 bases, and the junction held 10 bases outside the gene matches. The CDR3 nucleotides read TGTGCCAGCAGTTGGGCGGGGAGCGGGAAGTACGAGCAGTACTTC. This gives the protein CASSWAGSGKYEQYF.

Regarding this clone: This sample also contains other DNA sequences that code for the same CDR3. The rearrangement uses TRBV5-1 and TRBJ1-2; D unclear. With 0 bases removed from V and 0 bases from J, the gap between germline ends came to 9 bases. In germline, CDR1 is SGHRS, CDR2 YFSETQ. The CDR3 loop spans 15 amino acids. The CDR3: CASSLGDRANYGYTF. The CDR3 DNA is TGCGCCAGCAGCTTGGGCGACCGAGCTAACTATGGCTACACCTTC.

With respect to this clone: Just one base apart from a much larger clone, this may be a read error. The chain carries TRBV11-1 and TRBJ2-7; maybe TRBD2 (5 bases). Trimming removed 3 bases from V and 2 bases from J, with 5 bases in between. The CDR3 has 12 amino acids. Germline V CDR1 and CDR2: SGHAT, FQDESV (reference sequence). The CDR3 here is CASSFGTYEQYF. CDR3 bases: TGTGCCAGCAGCTTCGGGACCTACGAGCAGTACTTC.

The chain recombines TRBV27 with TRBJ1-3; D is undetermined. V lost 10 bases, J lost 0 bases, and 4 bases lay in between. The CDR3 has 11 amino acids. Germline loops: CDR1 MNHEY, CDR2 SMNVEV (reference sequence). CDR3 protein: CANNSGNTIYF. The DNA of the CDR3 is TGTGCCAACAACTCTGGAAACACCATATATTTT.

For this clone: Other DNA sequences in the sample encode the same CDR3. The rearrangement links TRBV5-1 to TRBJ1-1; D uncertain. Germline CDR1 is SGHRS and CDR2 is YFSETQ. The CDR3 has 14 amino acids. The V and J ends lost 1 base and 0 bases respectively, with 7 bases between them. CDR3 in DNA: TGCGCCAGCAGCTTGTCACAGATGAACACTGAAGCTTTCTTT. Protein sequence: CASSLSQMNTEAFF.

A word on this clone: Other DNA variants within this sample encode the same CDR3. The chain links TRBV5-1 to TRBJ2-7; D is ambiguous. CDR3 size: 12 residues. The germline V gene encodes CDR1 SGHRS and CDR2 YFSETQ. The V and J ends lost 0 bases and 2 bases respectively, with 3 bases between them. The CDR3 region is CASSLDAYEQYF. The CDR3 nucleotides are TGCGCCAGCAGCTTGGACGCCTACGAGCAGTACTTC.

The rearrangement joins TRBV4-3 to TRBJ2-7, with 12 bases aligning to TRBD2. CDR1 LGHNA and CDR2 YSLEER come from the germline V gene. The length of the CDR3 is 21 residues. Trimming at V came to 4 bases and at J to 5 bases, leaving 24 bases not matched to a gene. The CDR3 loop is CASSPRRGRGGLAGGIHEQYF. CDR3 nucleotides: TGCGCCAGCAGCCCTAGGAGGGGCAGGGGAGGGCTAGCGGGAGGGATCCACGAGCAGTACTTC.

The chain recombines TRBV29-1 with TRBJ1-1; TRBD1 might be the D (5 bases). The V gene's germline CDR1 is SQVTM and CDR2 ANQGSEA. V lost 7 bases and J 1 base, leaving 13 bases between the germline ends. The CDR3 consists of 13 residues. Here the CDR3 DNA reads TGCAGCGGCGGACACCCGACGAACACTGAAGCTTTCTTT. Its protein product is CSGGHPTNTEAFF.

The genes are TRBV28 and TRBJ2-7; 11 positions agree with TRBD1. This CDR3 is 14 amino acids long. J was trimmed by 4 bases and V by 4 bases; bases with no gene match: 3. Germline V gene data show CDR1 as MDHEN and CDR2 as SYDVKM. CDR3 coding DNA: TGTGCCAGCAGTTACGGGACAGGGGGATACGAGCAGTACTTC. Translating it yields CASSYGTGGYEQYF. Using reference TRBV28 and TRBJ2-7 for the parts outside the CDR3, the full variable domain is DVKVTQSSRYLVKRTGEKVFLECVQDMDHENMFWYRQDPGLGLRLIYFSYDVKMKEKGDIPEGYSVSREKKERFSLILESASTNQTSMYLCASSYGTGGYEQYFGPGTRLTVT.

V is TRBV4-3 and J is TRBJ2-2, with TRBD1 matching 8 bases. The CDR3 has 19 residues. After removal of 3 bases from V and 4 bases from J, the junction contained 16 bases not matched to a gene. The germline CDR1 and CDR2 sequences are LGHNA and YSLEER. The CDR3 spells CASSHAAFGQGGFTGELFF. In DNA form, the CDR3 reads TGCGCCAGCAGCCACGCCGCCTTTGGACAGGGAGGATTCACCGGGGAGCTGTTTTTT.

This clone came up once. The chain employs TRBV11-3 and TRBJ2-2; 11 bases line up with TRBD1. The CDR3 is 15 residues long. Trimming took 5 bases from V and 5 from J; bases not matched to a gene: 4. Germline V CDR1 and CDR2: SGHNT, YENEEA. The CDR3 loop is CASSLDRGLTGELFF. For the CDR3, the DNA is TGTGCCAGCAGCCTGGACAGGGGGCTGACCGGGGAGCTGTTTTTT.

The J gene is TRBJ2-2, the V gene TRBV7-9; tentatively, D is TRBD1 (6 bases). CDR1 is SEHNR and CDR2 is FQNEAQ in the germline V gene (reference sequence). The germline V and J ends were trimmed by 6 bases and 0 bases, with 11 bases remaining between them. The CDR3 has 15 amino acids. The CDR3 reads CASRKGQANTGELFF. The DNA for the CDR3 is TGTGCCAGCAGGAAGGGACAAGCGAACACCGGGGAGCTGTTTTTT.

Here the CDR3 DNA reads TGCGCCAGCAGCTTGATCACGGGACAGACCAGCGAGCAGTACTTC. Protein: CASSLITGQTSEQYF. V is TRBV5-1 and J is TRBJ2-7; 7 nucleotides agree with TRBD1. V lost 1 base, J lost 6 bases, and 10 bases stayed unmatched. The CDR3 has 15 residues. CDR1 SGHRS and CDR2 YFSETQ come from the germline V gene.

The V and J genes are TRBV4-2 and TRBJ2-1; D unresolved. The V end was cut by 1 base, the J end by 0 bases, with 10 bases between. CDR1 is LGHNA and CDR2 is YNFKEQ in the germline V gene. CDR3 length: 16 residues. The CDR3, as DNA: TGTGCCAGCAGCCAAGTCCCCGATAGCTCCTACAATGAGCAGTTCTTC. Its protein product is CASSQVPDSSYNEQFF.

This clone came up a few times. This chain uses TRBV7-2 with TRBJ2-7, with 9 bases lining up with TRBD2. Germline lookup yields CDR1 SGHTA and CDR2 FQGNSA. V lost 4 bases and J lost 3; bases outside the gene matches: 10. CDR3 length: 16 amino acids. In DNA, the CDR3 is TGTGCCAGCAGCTCCACAATGAGCGGGAGGAACTACGAGCAGTACTTC. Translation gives CASSSTMSGRNYEQYF.

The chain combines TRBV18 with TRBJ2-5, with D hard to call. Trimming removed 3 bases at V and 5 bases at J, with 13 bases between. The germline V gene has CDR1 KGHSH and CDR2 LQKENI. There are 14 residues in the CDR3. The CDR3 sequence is CASSPNPMWETQYF. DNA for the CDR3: TGTGCCAGCTCACCTAACCCAATGTGGGAGACCCAGTACTTC.

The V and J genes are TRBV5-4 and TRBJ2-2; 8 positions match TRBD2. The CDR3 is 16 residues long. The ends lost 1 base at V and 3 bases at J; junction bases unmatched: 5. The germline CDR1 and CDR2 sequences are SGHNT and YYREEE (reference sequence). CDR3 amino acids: CASSLPSGFYTGELFF. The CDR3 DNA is TGTGCCAGCAGCTTGCCTAGCGGGTTCTACACCGGGGAGCTGTTTTTT.

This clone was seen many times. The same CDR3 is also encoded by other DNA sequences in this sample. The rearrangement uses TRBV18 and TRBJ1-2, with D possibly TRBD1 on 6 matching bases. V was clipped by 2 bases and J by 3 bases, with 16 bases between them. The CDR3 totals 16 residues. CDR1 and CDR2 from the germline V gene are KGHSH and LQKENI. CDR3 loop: CASSPNKDRRYYGYTF. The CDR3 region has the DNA TGTGCCAGCTCACCAAATAAAGACAGGCGTTACTATGGCTACACCTTC.